The 17 T cell receptor beta chains below come from one sample, sequenced in a study of cytomegalovirus exposure and HLA in healthy donors. A multiplex PCR was run with 60 Vbeta primers and 13 Jbeta primers. Assay: immunoSEQ multiplex PCR; the TCRdb copy retains only in-frame clones and omits some. The sample gives over 110,000 clones, 82% of which show up once; around 2.6% is in the top ten. Sequencing used PBMCs. Every receptor here comes from a male donor in good health and CMV-seronegative.

This chain joins TRBV10-1 and TRBJ2-3, with 13 bases matching TRBD2. The V and J ends lost 4 bases and 0 bases, in that order; junction bases with no gene match: 4. Germline V lookup: CDR1 WNHNN, CDR2 SYGVQD (reference sequence). The CDR3 sequence is 17 residues long. In DNA form, the CDR3 reads TGCGCCAGCAGTGGGGGACTAGCGGGACCTAGCACAGATACGCAGTATTTT. Its translation: CASSGGLAGPSTDTQYF.

The gene calls are TRBV20-1 and TRBJ1-1; D unclear. The germline CDR1 and CDR2 sequences are DFQATT and SNEGSKA (reference sequence). Trimming took 5 bases from V and 6 from J, leaving 10 bases between them. The CDR3 length is 11 residues. The CDR3: CSAGERAEAFF. In DNA form, the CDR3 reads TGCAGTGCTGGTGAGCGGGCTGAAGCTTTCTTT.

The rearrangement uses TRBV29-1 and TRBJ2-1; the match to TRBD2 covers 13 bases. J was trimmed by 7 bases and V by 5 bases; bases with no gene match: 5. In germline, CDR1 is SQVTM, CDR2 ANQGSEA. The CDR3 runs 14 residues. For the CDR3, the DNA is TGCAGCGTTCAAGGACTAGCGGGAGTAAATGAGCAGTTCTTC. The encoded protein is CSVQGLAGVNEQFF.

The table lists this clone with a few counts. The chain is built from TRBV18 and TRBJ2-1; 8 bases are a match to TRBD2. V trimming: 6 bases; J trimming: 2 bases; junction bases outside the gene matches: 6. The CDR3 contains 15 residues. Germline V gives CDR1 KGHSH, CDR2 LQKENI. The CDR3 here is CASSLAGSAYNEQFF. CDR3 sequence (DNA): TGTGCCAGCTCCTTAGCGGGATCCGCCTACAATGAGCAGTTCTTC.

The chain combines TRBV4-3 with TRBJ2-1, with 12 bases lining up with TRBD2. Germline V gene data show CDR1 as LGHNA and CDR2 as YSLEER. V was pared by 1 base and J by 9 bases, with 7 bases of the junction left unmatched. The length of the CDR3 is 16 residues. CDR3 in DNA: TGCGCCAGCAGCCAAGGGGCGGGACTAGCGGGTAGTGAGCAGTTCTTC. Protein: CASSQGAGLAGSEQFF.

This sequence joins TRBV5-1 and TRBJ2-1, with 9 bases aligning to TRBD1. The germline gives CDR1 SGHRS, CDR2 YFSETQ. The V gene end was trimmed by 1 base and the J gene end by 8 bases; junction bases not matched to a gene: 10. The CDR3 totals 16 residues. The CDR3 reads CASSLSPTGGEDEQFF. The CDR3 nucleotides are TGCGCCAGCAGCTTGTCCCCGACAGGGGGGGAGGATGAGCAGTTCTTC.

The chain combines TRBV7-2 with TRBJ2-1; TRBD2 matches 8 bases. The CDR3 loop spans 15 amino acids. Losses at the gene ends were 2 bases for V and 7 bases for J; bases not matched to a gene: 7. Per germline, CDR1 SGHTA and CDR2 FQGNSA. CDR3 protein: CASSLWREVENEQFF. The CDR3, as DNA: TGTGCCAGCAGCTTATGGCGGGAGGTAGAAAATGAGCAGTTCTTC.

The J gene is TRBJ2-1, the V gene TRBV30; no definite D call. CDR3 length equals 12 residues. Germline values: CDR1 GTSNPN, CDR2 SVGIG (reference sequence). Trimming took off 3 bases at V and 8 bases at J, with 11 bases between the two ends. CDR3 region: CAWSGVVDEQFF. The CDR3 DNA is TGTGCCTGGAGCGGAGTCGTCGATGAGCAGTTCTTC.

The CDR3 nucleotides are TGTGCCAGCAGTCTGAACAGGGGCCACGAGCAGTACTTC. It is translated as CASSLNRGHEQYF. The chain recombines TRBV27 with TRBJ2-7; 7 nucleotides agree with TRBD1. The CDR3 has 13 amino acids. Trimming at V came to 5 bases and at J to 5 bases, leaving 6 bases not matched to a gene. Germline assignment: CDR1 MNHEY and CDR2 SMNVEV (reference sequence).

The rearrangement links TRBV19 to TRBJ2-7, with TRBD1 matching 8 bases. Germline lookup yields CDR1 LNHDA and CDR2 SQIVND (reference sequence). J was trimmed by 6 bases and V by 4 bases; bases with no gene match: 11. The CDR3 runs 15 residues. The CDR3 nucleotides are TGTGCCAGTAGTAGCTCCGGGACAGGTCACCGCGAGCAGTACTTC. Protein: CASSSSGTGHREQYF.

The J gene is TRBJ2-3, the V gene TRBV7-9, with TRBD1 identical over 7 bases. This CDR3 is 18 amino acids long. CDR1 SEHNR and CDR2 FQNEAQ come from the germline V gene (reference sequence). V lost 2 bases, J lost 3 bases, and 14 bases stayed unmatched. The CDR3 region is CASSLPRAGGKGTDTQYF. The CDR3 DNA reads as TGTGCCAGCAGCTTACCGAGGGCAGGGGGAAAGGGAACAGATACGCAGTATTTT.

This chain joins TRBV19 and TRBJ1-5; D is unclear. The CDR3 loop spans 13 amino acids. The V and J ends lost 8 bases and 0 bases respectively, with 8 bases between them. Germline CDR1 LNHDA, CDR2 SQIVND (reference sequence). The DNA for the CDR3 is TGTGCCAGTCGGTATTATAGCAATCAGCCCCAGCATTTT. Its protein product is CASRYYSNQPQHF.

The chain uses TRBV7-9 and TRBJ2-7; D perhaps matches TRBD1 (6 bases). The CDR3 contains 12 residues. Germline lookup yields CDR1 SEHNR and CDR2 FQNEAQ (reference sequence). V lost 11 bases and J 3 bases, leaving 14 bases between the germline ends. CDR3 loop: CAGGKDSYEQYF. The CDR3 coding sequence is TGTGCCGGGGGAAAGGACAGCTACGAGCAGTACTTC.

This clone appeared a few times. The rearrangement joins TRBV27 to TRBJ2-5; 8 nucleotides agree with TRBD2. The CDR3 is 15 amino acids. V lost 8 bases and J lost 5; bases outside the gene matches: 13. The germline gives CDR1 MNHEY, CDR2 SMNVEV (reference sequence). The chain's CDR3 is CASWGITGGDETQYF. In nucleotides, the CDR3 is TGTGCCAGCTGGGGGATTACGGGAGGGGATGAGACCCAGTACTTC.

V gene TRBV6-5 combines with J gene TRBJ2-1; 8 bases agree with TRBD2. CDR1 is MNHEY and CDR2 is SVGAGI in the germline V gene. J was trimmed by 7 bases and V by 4 bases; bases with no gene match: 9. The CDR3 covers 15 residues. DNA for the CDR3: TGTGCCAGCAGTTTAACGAGCGGGAGTTTTAATGAGCAGTTCTTC. Its protein is CASSLTSGSFNEQFF.

Points on this clone: One end of the junction does not line up with germline, which may come from a read error. J is TRBJ1-2 and V is TRBV10-3; maybe TRBD1 (5 bases). This CDR3 has 16 residues. Looked up from germline, CDR1 is ENHRY and CDR2 is SYGVKD. The CDR3 nucleotides read TGTGCCATCAGTGACCCAACCCTTACAGGCCCAGGTGGCGACACCTTC. It specifies CAISDPTLTGPGGDTF.

The V call is TRBV28, the J call TRBJ2-2; the D gene is possibly TRBD1 (6 bases). The V gene's germline CDR1 is MDHEN and CDR2 SYDVKM. The CDR3 sequence is 15 residues long. V lost 5 bases and J 1 base, leaving 11 bases between the germline ends. CDR3 sequence reads: CASSPGQLNTGELFF. The CDR3 DNA is TGTGCCAGCAGTCCCGGACAGTTGAACACCGGGGAGCTGTTTTTT.